This T cell receptor beta chain was sequenced during a study of T cell repertoires in cytomegalovirus infection. General observations from the study: HLA-C-restricted CMV clonotypes gave the most frequent clonotype in two of eight donors.

The CDR3 covers 13 residues. The V and J ends lost 6 bases and 5 bases respectively, with 13 bases between them. Germline assignment: CDR1 SEHNR and CDR2 FQNEAQ (reference sequence). This clonotype was picked up many times. Its matching antigen is unknown. TCRdb recomputed calls from the reads with MiXCR, one row per CDR3 protein. The sample has about 140,000 distinct CDR3 sequences; 5.5% to 7% are singletons. Sequencing was done on a sample of PBMCs. The chain employs TRBV7-9 and TRBJ2-5, with a tentative D call TRBD2 (5 bases). The source is a human donor in good health (CMV status not recorded). Some clones in this sample may be carry-over from other donors' samples. In DNA, the CDR3 is TGTGCCAGCAGTATGGTCCGGGGTGAGACCCAGTACTTC. Protein product: CASSMVRGETQYF.